This T cell receptor (beta chain) was recorded in a study of regulatory T cells in long-lasting Graves disease. In the study overall: Graves' patients diagnosed newly had used antithyroid drugs under 3 months.

Time point denoted: newly diagnosed GD, antithyroid drugs for less than 3 months. Isolated PBMC RNA provided the starting material for the TCR library. Study-wide points: The study found persistent patients shared more public clonotypes (over 2,500) than new patients (roughly 880).

V shed 2 bases and J shed 7 bases, with 12 bases lying between them. This CDR3 has 14 amino acids. Germline CDR1 reads WSHSY; CDR2 reads SAAADI. Researchers made TCR beta libraries by using iRepertoire HTBI primers and running Arm-PCR on CDR3 regions. TCRdb independently ran MiXCR on the multiplex PCR reads; one entry per CDR3 protein. This table holds around 450,000 distinct CDR3 sequences, about 15% found once. This clonotype was recorded a few times. The target antigen is unknown. These data were also filed under a second study, of T cells in Graves' hyperthyroidism and ophthalmopathy. As that study records: Blood also contained most expanded thyroid clonotypes above 0.001. The model forecast ophthalmopathy, anticipating it by a median around 6.9 months before onset.

The sequencing used peripheral blood mononuclear cells (PBMCs), collected at new diagnosis, from a patient treated with antithyroid drugs. The chain has TRBV10-2 and TRBJ1-5; D is unclear. The source is a woman between 25 and 40 years old with Graves disease. The CDR3 DNA follows: TGCGCCAGCAGTGAGATTTACGGAAGCCAGCCCCAGCATTTT. This gives the protein CASSEIYGSQPQHF.